The present TCR beta chain was sequenced within a study of T cell repertoires in ileal Crohn's disease. Study-wide context: Median disease duration was roughly 8.5 years; about 37% smoked at surgery. Biopsies of the neoterminal ileum at postoperative colonoscopy form M6 samples. Study-level results: Compared with non-smokers, active smokers at surgery showed more clonal expansions. The median delay to postoperative endoscopy was approximately 6.4 months.

As to time point: neoterminal ileum biopsy at postoperative endoscopy, about 6 months after surgery. Of note for this clone: What it binds is not known.

Using immunoSEQ multiplex PCR, the repertoire was profiled, and TCRdb retains in-frame clones only, with some absent. The sample lists 600 to 750 clones, 75% to 85% occurring once. Sequencing was carried out using ileal tissue. The receptor's source is an adult with Crohn's disease.

The chain's CDR3 is CASSVSSGDRVIGYTF. The CDR3 coding sequence is TGTGCCAGCAGCGTATCTAGCGGGGACAGGGTGATTGGCTACACCTTC. The V gene is TRBV9, the J gene TRBJ1-2; 9 bases agree with TRBD1. This CDR3 spans 16 amino acids. V lost 1 base to trimming and J lost 7 bases; unmatched junction nucleotides: 11. CDR1 and CDR2 (germline): SGDLS, YYNGEE.